This passage covers 7 T cell receptor beta chains from one sample sequenced in a study of PD-L1 blockade in urothelial cancer. Method: immunoSEQ multiplex PCR; TCRdb's copy keeps in-frame clones and lacks some. The sample includes 55,000 or so clones, approximately 80% seen only once; the top ten take about 6%. The sample in question was PBMCs, obtained around atezolizumab (anti-PD-L1) treatment. The source of these receptors is a man in his forties or fifties with urothelial cancer.

The V call is TRBV28, the J call TRBJ2-7; 7 bases line up with TRBD1. Trimming at V came to 6 bases and at J to 0 bases, leaving 8 bases not matched to a gene. This CDR3 is 15 amino acids long. Germline V gives CDR1 MDHEN, CDR2 SYDVKM. The DNA for the CDR3 is TGTGCCAGCAGACTCCAGGGGGTCTCCTCCTACGAGCAGTACTTC. Protein product: CASRLQGVSSYEQYF.

This clone was seen only once. The rearrangement joins TRBV7-2 to TRBJ1-3, with 9 bases fitting TRBD1. Germline CDR1 SGHTA, CDR2 FQGNSA. The CDR3 totals 17 residues. J lost 3 bases, V lost 3 bases, and 9 bases had no gene match. As DNA, the CDR3 is TGTGCCAGCAGCTTTCTGTTACAGGGGGCGGTTGGAAACACCATATATTTT. As protein: CASSFLLQGAVGNTIYF.

The chain couples TRBV11-2 to TRBJ1-4; possible D gene TRBD1, 6 bases. CDR1 is SGHAT, CDR2 FQNNGV, per germline. Trimming took off 1 base at V and 2 bases at J, with 20 bases between the two ends. CDR3 length: 19 amino acids. DNA for the CDR3: TGTGCCAGCAGCTTAGGCCGGCGGGGGGGCGAGAGGACTAATGAAAAACTGTTTTTT. This sequence encodes CASSLGRRGGERTNEKLFF.

V gene TRBV4-1 combines with J gene TRBJ2-1; D might be TRBD2 (7 bases). CDR1 MGHRA and CDR2 YSYEKL come from the germline V gene. With 0 bases removed from V and 7 bases from J, the gap between germline ends came to 25 bases. The CDR3 spans 19 residues. The CDR3 region has the DNA TGCGCCAGCAGCCAAGACCCAAGGGGGGCTGGCGGGAGACGGAATGAGCAGTTCTTC. Its protein product is CASSQDPRGAGGRRNEQFF.

This chain links TRBV6-4 with TRBJ2-1; 10 bases fit TRBD2. The V segment lost 0 bases and the J segment 8 bases; nucleotides outside the gene matches: 13. CDR1 is MRHNA and CDR2 is SNTAGT in the germline V gene. CDR3 length: 18 residues. The CDR3 bases are TGTGCCAGCAGTGACTCACCGACTAGCGGGTGGAAGGGCCATGAGCAGTTCTTC. Translation: CASSDSPTSGWKGHEQFF.

V usage is TRBV2 and J usage is TRBJ2-7; a possible D gene is TRBD2 (5 bases). Per the germline V gene, CDR1 is SNHLY and CDR2 is FYNNEI. CDR3 size: 9 residues. CDR3 region: CALGNEQYF. Written as DNA, the CDR3 is TGTGCGCTCGGGAACGAGCAGTACTTC.

V is TRBV6-5 and J is TRBJ2-7; D might be TRBD1 (6 bases). From germline, CDR1 is MNHEY and CDR2 SVGAGI. Trimming shortened V by 6 bases and J by 4 bases, and 13 bases separated the two germline ends. The CDR3 spans 13 residues. CDR3 sequence (DNA): TGTGCCAGCAGACCCGGACAGCAGTACGAGCAGTACTTC. Translated: CASRPGQQYEQYF.